The T cell receptor beta chain under discussion was sequenced for a study of T cell changes during pregnancy in multiple sclerosis. Method: immunoSEQ multiplex PCR; TCRdb's copy keeps in-frame clones and lacks some. The sample has about 64,000 clones, roughly 92% seen once. The germline V gene encodes CDR1 SGHRS and CDR2 YFSETQ. This CDR3 comprises 13 residues. Comment on this clone: At one of its ends the junction is not consistent with the germline gene, which may arise from a read error.

The source is a female donor with multiple sclerosis, enrolled in a pregnancy study. Sequencing was performed on peripheral blood, taken in the second trimester of pregnancy. This chain uses TRBV5-1 with TRBJ1-2; D perhaps matches TRBD1 (6 bases). This chain's CDR3 is CASSRDTGLILSF. The CDR3 bases are TGCGCCAGCAGCCGGGACACGGGGCTTATTCTGAGCTTC. The full variable domain, its missing parts supplied by reference TRBV5-1 and TRBJ1-2, is KAGVTQTPRYLIKTRGQQVTLSCSPISGHRSVSWYQQTPGQGLQFLFEYFSETQRNKGNFPGRFSGRQFSNSRSEMNVSTLELGDSALYLCASSRDTGLILSFGSGTRLTVV.